The 15 T cell receptor beta chains below were found in one sample sequenced in a study of T cell repertoires in cytomegalovirus infection (dated by TCRdb to between 2018 and 2021). TCRdb names Illumina HiSeq 1500 as the instrument used. The public sequencing data were trimmed at Q25 with fastp and processed into clonotypes with MiXCR by TCRdb, which kept only in-frame beta chains. Each entry merges the rows of one CDR3 protein and shows their most common DNA and genes. The table for this sample lists 150,000 or so distinct CDR3 sequences; about 20% of them were counted only once. The ten biggest clones cover approximately 11% of the sample. The sample taken for sequencing was PBMCs. These receptors originate from a human donor in good health (CMV status not recorded). Some clones in this sample may be carry-over from other donors' samples.

There are many counts of this clonotype. The chain couples TRBV5-6 to TRBJ2-7; 8 bases fit TRBD1. This CDR3 region has 16 residues. Looked up from germline, CDR1 is SGHDT and CDR2 is YYEEEE. With 5 bases clipped from V and 0 bases from J, the junction kept 10 bases outside the gene matches. The CDR3 DNA reads as TGTGCCAGCAGACCCCGCCGCGGGACAGGCTCCTACGAGCAGTACTTC. Protein product: CASRPRRGTGSYEQYF.

This clonotype was detected only a few times. This chain connects TRBV6-5 to TRBJ2-3, with D perhaps matching TRBD2 (5 bases). This CDR3 is built from 18 residues. Germline V lookup: CDR1 MNHEY, CDR2 SVGAGI. Deletions cut 6 bases from V and 2 bases from J, with 24 bases between. The CDR3 region is CASRGGPVSGYYTDTQYF. The CDR3 coding sequence is TGTGCCAGCAGGGGTGGGCCCGTCAGCGGATATTACACAGATACGCAGTATTTT.

This clonotype has just a few counts. V gene TRBV7-6 combines with J gene TRBJ1-5; D perhaps matches TRBD1 (6 bases). The CDR3 spans 12 residues. Germline V gene lookup returns CDR1 SGHVS and CDR2 FNYEAQ. The V and J ends lost 5 bases and 15 bases respectively, with 17 bases between them. The CDR3 nucleotides are TGTGCCAGCAGCCCAGAGACAGGTCCGGGGCATTTT. Its translation is CASSPETGPGHF.

Many counts were recorded for this clonotype. The limits of the CDR3 on the DNA are not certain, so only TCRdb's listed CDR3 is given. The CDR3 loop reads CATRFSLLWLHLRFGDRAGSGYTF. The rearrangement uses TRBV24-1 and TRBJ1-2; the D call in the table, TRBD1, was not verified against the DNA. Counting both end residues, the CDR3 totals 24 amino acids. CDR1 and CDR2 from the germline V gene are KGHDR and SFDVKD.

In its sample, this clonotype was seen a few times. The V gene is TRBV5-6, the J gene TRBJ2-6, with unresolved D. This CDR3 comprises 14 residues. V was pared by 3 bases and J by 0 bases, with 4 bases between. Germline-derived CDR1 and CDR2 are SGHDT and YYEEEE. CDR3: CASSWISGANVLTF. CDR3 in DNA: TGTGCCAGCAGCTGGATCTCTGGGGCCAACGTCCTGACTTTC.

This clonotype was recorded at least ten times. V gene TRBV28 combines with J gene TRBJ1-1; no definite D call. The germline V and J ends were trimmed by 6 bases and 0 bases, with 11 bases remaining between them. CDR1 is MDHEN and CDR2 is SYDVKM in the germline V gene. The CDR3 length is 14 residues. CDR3 region: CASSLQVMNTEAFF. The CDR3 bases are TGTGCCAGCAGCCTCCAGGTTATGAACACTGAAGCTTTCTTT.

This clonotype was counted many times. The chain joins TRBV7-2 to TRBJ2-1; unclear D gene. Per the germline V gene, CDR1 is SGHTA and CDR2 is FQGNSA. Between the trimmed V and J ends, which lost 3 bases and 4 bases, there was a span of 7 bases. This CDR3 has 13 residues. CDR3 sequence reads: CASSFEKYNEQFF. The CDR3 DNA sequence: TGTGCCAGCAGCTTTGAGAAATACAATGAGCAGTTCTTC. Combining the CDR3 with reference TRBV7-2 and TRBJ2-1 gives the whole variable domain GAGVSQSPSNKVTEKGKDVELRCDPISGHTALYWYRQSLGQGLEFLIYFQGNSAPDKSGLPSDRFSAERTGGSVSTLTIQRTQQEDSAVYLCASSFEKYNEQFFGPGTRLTVL.

The chain couples TRBV20-1 to TRBJ2-7; tentatively, D is TRBD1 (6 bases). V dropped 1 base and J dropped 1 base, with 8 bases sitting between them. The germline CDR1 and CDR2 sequences are DFQATT and SNEGSKA (reference sequence). CDR3 length equals 13 residues. The CDR3 sequence: CSARAQGSYEQYF. The CDR3 nucleotides are TGCAGTGCTAGAGCCCAGGGGTCCTACGAGCAGTACTTC.

As concerns this clonotype: Since a much larger clone is just one base distant, this may be a read error. The V call is TRBV20-1, the J call TRBJ2-7; either TRBD1 or TRBD2 may supply D (6 bases each). V lost 0 bases and J lost 6, with 18 bases in between. The germline gives CDR1 DFQATT, CDR2 SNEGSKA (reference sequence). The CDR3 length is 15 residues. The DNA for the CDR3 is TGCAGTGCTAGAGATAGCGGACAGCCCTCATCCGAGCAGTACTTC. It translates to CSARDSGQPSSEQYF.

In this sample, this clonotype turned up a few times. The chain combines TRBV6-6 with TRBJ2-3; the D call may be TRBD1 or TRBD2 (7 bases each). This CDR3 comprises 17 residues. Between the trimmed V and J ends, which lost 8 bases and 0 bases, there was a span of 21 bases. The germline gives CDR1 MNHNY, CDR2 SVGAGI (reference sequence). CDR3 sequence: CASQGGGGRASTDTQYF. The CDR3 coding sequence is TGTGCCAGCCAAGGGGGCGGGGGCCGTGCTAGCACAGATACGCAGTATTTT.

The chain recombines TRBV25-1 with TRBJ1-3; D may be TRBD1 (5 bases). V gave up 0 bases and J gave up 4 bases, with 10 bases separating them. CDR1 MGHDK and CDR2 SYGVNS come from the germline V gene. This CDR3 contains 15 residues. This chain's CDR3 is CASSEYGGEGNTIYF. Here the CDR3 DNA reads TGTGCCAGCAGTGAATATGGAGGGGAAGGAAACACCATATATTTT.

This clonotype was counted between two and nine times. V usage is TRBV27 and J usage is TRBJ2-1; 8 positions match TRBD1. V dropped 8 bases and J dropped 5; count of bases not matched to a gene: 11. The CDR3 has 15 amino acids. CDR1 MNHEY and CDR2 SMNVEV come from the germline V gene (reference sequence). CDR3 bases: TGTGCCAGCGGACAGGGTCCTAGTCATGACAATGAGCAGTTCTTC. Residues: CASGQGPSHDNEQFF.

This clonotype was observed once. The chain carries TRBV30 and TRBJ1-5; perhaps TRBD1 as D (5 bases). The CDR3 runs 13 residues. Trimming left V 1 base short and J 5 bases short, with 9 bases between. Germline V gene data show CDR1 as GTSNPN and CDR2 as SVGIG (reference sequence). The CDR3 sequence is CAWSDGDDQPQHF. In DNA form, the CDR3 reads TGTGCCTGGAGTGATGGGGACGATCAGCCCCAGCATTTT.

This clonotype was picked up a small number of times. The chain joins TRBV20-1 to TRBJ2-2; no firm D call. Per germline, CDR1 DFQATT and CDR2 SNEGSKA (reference sequence). The CDR3 runs to 12 residues. Trimming removed 1 base from V and 5 bases from J, with 5 bases in between. The CDR3 loop is CSARGETGELFF. The CDR3 DNA is TGCAGTGCTAGAGGCGAGACCGGGGAGCTGTTTTTT.

CDR3 DNA: TGTGCCAGCCGCGTTGGGGAGGAGTCACCCCTCCACTTT. The encoded protein is CASRVGEESPLHF. This sequence joins TRBV12-3 or TRBV12-4 and TRBJ1-6, with no clear D. The CDR3 totals 13 residues. The V and J ends lost 8 bases and 10 bases respectively, with 15 bases between them.